Listed here are 18 T cell receptor beta chains from one sample, sequenced in a study of blood T cell repertoires in COVID-19. Generated by immunoSEQ multiplex PCR, the TCRdb table keeps only in-frame clones and is missing some. The sample carries about 130,000 clones, 85% to 90% recorded once. Specimen: peripheral blood. The receptors were gathered from a man in his fifties with active COVID-19.

The chain has TRBV19 and TRBJ1-1; 7 positions agree with TRBD1. Germline V gene lookup returns CDR1 LNHDA and CDR2 SQIVND (reference sequence). The CDR3 extends over 15 amino acids. V lost 5 bases to trimming and J lost 4 bases; unmatched junction nucleotides: 10. The CDR3 sequence is CASSPDRPFGTEAFF. Written as DNA, the CDR3 is TGTGCCAGTAGTCCGGACAGGCCCTTTGGCACTGAAGCTTTCTTT.

This clone was observed a single time. The rearrangement joins TRBV2 to TRBJ2-5; D is unclear. CDR1 and CDR2 from the germline V gene are SNHLY and FYNNEI. V was clipped by 7 bases and J by 5 bases, with 11 bases between them. This CDR3 comprises 12 residues. CDR3 in DNA: TGTGCCAGCAAAGCTCTATCCGAGACCCAGTACTTC. Protein sequence: CASKALSETQYF.

V usage is TRBV9 and J usage is TRBJ1-1; D call uncertain. The CDR3 runs 13 residues. The germline V gene has CDR1 SGDLS and CDR2 YYNGEE. With 3 bases removed from V and 2 bases from J, the gap between germline ends came to 8 bases. The CDR3 loop reads CASSASLNTEAFF. The CDR3 DNA follows: TGTGCCAGCAGCGCCTCTTTAAACACTGAAGCTTTCTTT.

This CDR3 reads CASALGAPTDTQYF. The CDR3 nucleotides are TGTGCCAGCGCACTGGGGGCTCCCACAGATACGCAGTATTTT. The gene calls are TRBV2 and TRBJ2-3; a weak D match, TRBD1 (6 bases). The germline V and J ends were trimmed by 8 bases and 2 bases, with 14 bases remaining between them. There are 14 residues in the CDR3. Germline CDR1 is SNHLY and CDR2 is FYNNEI.

This clone was observed once. The genes are TRBV7-2 and TRBJ1-5, with D possibly being TRBD1 (5 bases). The germline V gene encodes CDR1 SGHTA and CDR2 FQGNSA. This CDR3 has 15 amino acids. Trimming cost V 5 bases and J 5 bases, with 16 bases left between them. For the CDR3, the DNA is TGTGCCAGCAGCCAAAATTGGGGGGGGGATCAGCCCCAGCATTTT. Its translation is CASSQNWGGDQPQHF.

A single count supports this clone. The CDR3 region is CSVTQGNNSPLHF. DNA of the CDR3: TGCAGCGTTACACAGGGGAATAATTCACCCCTCCACTTT. The rearrangement uses TRBV29-1 and TRBJ1-6; 7 nucleotides match TRBD1. Trimming removed 5 bases from V and 5 bases from J; junction bases left unmatched: 3. CDR3 size: 13 residues. Germline V lookup: CDR1 SQVTM, CDR2 ANQGSEA.

The chain employs TRBV7-8 and TRBJ1-4; D remains unclear. The germline gives CDR1 SGHVS, CDR2 FQNEAQ. The V gene lost 0 bases and the J gene lost 7 bases, with 12 bases spanning the gap. This CDR3 comprises 15 residues. The CDR3 DNA reads as TGTGCCAGCAGCTTAGCCGTCGGGTTTGGTGAAAAACTGTTTTTT. Its translation is CASSLAVGFGEKLFF.

The chain is built from TRBV2 and TRBJ2-2, with 9 positions matching TRBD2. The V gene end was trimmed by 7 bases and the J gene end by 5 bases; junction bases not matched to a gene: 5. This CDR3 is 14 amino acids long. Germline values: CDR1 SNHLY, CDR2 FYNNEI. This CDR3 reads CASKLRGGTGELFF. The DNA for the CDR3 is TGTGCCAGCAAGTTGCGGGGGGGGACCGGGGAGCTGTTTTTT.

The chain is built from TRBV3-1 (or the pseudogene TRBV3-2) and TRBJ2-3; 13 bases align to TRBD2. CDR3 length: 15 amino acids. Looked up from germline, CDR1 is LGHDT and CDR2 is YNNKEL (reference sequence). J gave up 6 bases and V 4 bases, and 4 bases lay outside the gene matches. The CDR3 bases are TGTGCCAGCAGCCTACTAGCGGGGGGGCCGGATACGCAGTATTTT. Protein sequence: CASSLLAGGPDTQYF.

The J gene is TRBJ2-1, the V gene TRBV6-2 or TRBV6-3, with 10 bases fitting TRBD1. The CDR3 length is 14 residues. After removal of 5 bases from V and 9 bases from J, the junction contained 7 bases not matched to a gene. Germline V gives CDR1 MNHEY, CDR2 SVGEGT. The CDR3, as DNA: TGTGCCAGCAGTGACCGGGACAGGGGTCGTGAGCAGTTCTTC. It specifies CASSDRDRGREQFF.

The V and J genes are TRBV4-2 and TRBJ2-3, with D tentatively TRBD2 (7 bases). Germline V lookup: CDR1 LGHNA, CDR2 YNFKEQ. The CDR3 runs to 13 residues. V was pared by 8 bases and J by 5 bases, with 14 bases between. The CDR3 sequence is CASALGGGDTQYF. CDR3 in DNA: TGTGCCAGCGCCCTAGGGGGGGGAGATACGCAGTATTTT.

This sequence joins TRBV2 and TRBJ1-4, with D possibly being TRBD1 (5 bases). CDR1 SNHLY and CDR2 FYNNEI come from the germline V gene. CDR3 length equals 14 residues. V dropped 6 bases and J dropped 5 bases, with 13 bases sitting between them. The CDR3 coding sequence is TGTGCCAGCAGGGTCGACAGTTTAAATGAAAAACTGTTTTTT. Residues: CASRVDSLNEKLFF.

The chain couples TRBV7-9 to TRBJ1-4; tentative D call: TRBD1 (6 bases). The CDR3 loop spans 15 amino acids. V lost 5 bases and J lost 6, with 16 bases in between. Germline values: CDR1 SEHNR, CDR2 FQNEAQ (reference sequence). CDR3 DNA sequence: TGTGCCAGCAGCACCACCGGTCGGACAGATGAAAAACTGTTTTTT. As protein: CASSTTGRTDEKLFF. Looking up the rest from reference TRBV7-9 and TRBJ1-4 gives the full variable domain: DTGVSQNPRHKITKRGQNVTFRCDPISEHNRLYWYRQTLGQGPEFLTYFQNEAQLEKSRLLSDRFSAERPKGSFSTLEIQRTEQGDSAMYLCASSTTGRTDEKLFFGSGTQLSVL.

The V call is TRBV3-1 (or the pseudogene TRBV3-2), the J call TRBJ2-1; 8 bases align to TRBD2. The trim removed 1 base at V and 5 bases at J, leaving 7 bases unmatched. CDR1 is LGHDT, CDR2 YNNKEL, per germline (reference sequence). The CDR3 is made up of 16 amino acids. CDR3 sequence: CASSQVWAGGHNEQFF. CDR3 bases: TGTGCCAGCAGCCAAGTCTGGGCGGGGGGACACAATGAGCAGTTCTTC.

This chain uses TRBV18 with TRBJ2-4, with 8 bases lining up with TRBD1. V lost 3 bases to trimming and J lost 7 bases; unmatched junction nucleotides: 8. The CDR3 contains 15 residues. Germline CDR1 KGHSH, CDR2 LQKENI. This chain's CDR3 is CASSPDDRGRNIQYF. The CDR3 bases are TGTGCCAGCTCACCTGATGACAGGGGCAGGAACATTCAGTACTTC.

The chain carries TRBV10-3 and TRBJ1-1, with a weak D call TRBD1 (5 bases). Germline assignment: CDR1 ENHRY and CDR2 SYGVKD. Trimming stripped 5 bases from V and 3 bases from J, with 13 bases between. CDR3 size: 14 residues. CDR3 nucleotides: TGTGCCATCAGTTTACAGGTTGGGGACACTGAAGCTTTCTTT. Its translation is CAISLQVGDTEAFF.

This chain uses TRBV5-1 with TRBJ2-7; 8 bases fit TRBD1. This CDR3 comprises 15 residues. The V segment lost 1 base and the J segment 4 bases; nucleotides outside the gene matches: 7. Germline CDR1 and CDR2: SGHRS and YFSETQ. In DNA, the CDR3 is TGCGCCAGCAGCTTGAGGTCAGGGGGCTGGTACGAGCAGTACTTC. It codes for CASSLRSGGWYEQYF. The full variable domain, with the rest looked up from reference TRBV5-1 and TRBJ2-7, is KAGVTQTPRYLIKTRGQQVTLSCSPISGHRSVSWYQQTPGQGLQFLFEYFSETQRNKGNFPGRFSGRQFSNSRSEMNVSTLELGDSALYLCASSLRSGGWYEQYFGPGTRLTVT.

J is TRBJ2-7 and V is TRBV5-8; 11 nucleotides line up with TRBD1. The length of the CDR3 is 14 residues. Germline-derived CDR1 and CDR2 are SGHTS and YDEGEE. V lost 5 bases, J lost 7 bases, and 8 bases stayed unmatched. The CDR3 is CASRGGQGAGEQYF. Written as DNA, the CDR3 is TGTGCCAGCAGGGGTGGACAGGGGGCGGGAGAGCAGTACTTC. The whole variable domain, remainder taken from reference TRBV5-8 and TRBJ2-7, is EAGVTQSPTHLIKTRGQQATLRCSPISGHTSVYWYQQALGLGLQFLLWYDEGEERNRGNFPPRFSGRQFPNYSSELNVNALELEDSALYLCASRGGQGAGEQYFGPGTRLTVT.